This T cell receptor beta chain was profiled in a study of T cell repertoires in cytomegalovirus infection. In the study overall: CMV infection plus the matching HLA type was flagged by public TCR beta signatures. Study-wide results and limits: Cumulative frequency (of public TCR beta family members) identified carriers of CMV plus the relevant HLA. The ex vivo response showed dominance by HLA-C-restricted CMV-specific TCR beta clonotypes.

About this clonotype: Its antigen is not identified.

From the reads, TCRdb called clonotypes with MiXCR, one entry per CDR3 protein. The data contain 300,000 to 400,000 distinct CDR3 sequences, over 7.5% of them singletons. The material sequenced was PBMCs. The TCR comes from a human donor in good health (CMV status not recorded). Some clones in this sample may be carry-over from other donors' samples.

Here the CDR3 reads CASSFYREGTEAFF. DNA for the CDR3: TGTGCCAGCAGCTTTTACAGGGAAGGTACTGAAGCTTTCTTT. The chain is built from TRBV7-2 and TRBJ1-1; maybe TRBD1 (6 bases). Trimming stripped 3 bases from V and 5 bases from J, with 13 bases between. Germline V lookup: CDR1 SGHTA, CDR2 FQGNSA. The CDR3 length is 14 residues.